The entry below describes one TCR beta chain. Its antigen is currently unknown. The data derive from a study of cytomegalovirus exposure and HLA in healthy donors. Whole-study findings and limits: In a later analysis, DRB1 alleles had the most associated TCRs; HLA-C alleles the fewest. Most TCR sequences showed up rarely, but some public TCRs showed up in many donors.

60 Vbeta and 13 Jbeta primers were used in PCR. Only in-frame clones appear in the TCRdb table, and some are missing; sequencing was by immunoSEQ multiplex PCR. Among some 150,000 clones listed, 60% to 85% were seen once. The CDR3 has 11 amino acids. The germline V gene has CDR1 DFQATT and CDR2 SNEGSKA (reference sequence). V was cut by 5 bases and J by 4 bases, with 6 bases left in between. Sequencing used PBMCs. The chain carries TRBV20-1 and TRBJ2-1; no firm D call. This TCR was sampled from a woman between 40 and 50 years old in good health and CMV-seropositive. CDR3 nucleotide sequence: TGCAGTGCTGCCAGGTACAATGAGCAGTTCTTC. Its protein is CSAARYNEQFF.